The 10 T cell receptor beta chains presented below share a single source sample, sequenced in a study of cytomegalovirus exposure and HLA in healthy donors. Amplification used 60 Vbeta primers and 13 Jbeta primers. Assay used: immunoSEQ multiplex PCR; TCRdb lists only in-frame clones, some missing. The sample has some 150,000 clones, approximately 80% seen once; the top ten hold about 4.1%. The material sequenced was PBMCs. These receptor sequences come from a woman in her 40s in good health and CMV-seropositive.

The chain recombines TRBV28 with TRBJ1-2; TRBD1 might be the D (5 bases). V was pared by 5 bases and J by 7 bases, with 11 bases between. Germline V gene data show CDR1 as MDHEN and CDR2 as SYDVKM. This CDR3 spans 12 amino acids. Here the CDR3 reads CASSQGSVGYTF. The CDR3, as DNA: TGTGCCAGCAGTCAGGGTTCAGTTGGCTACACCTTC.

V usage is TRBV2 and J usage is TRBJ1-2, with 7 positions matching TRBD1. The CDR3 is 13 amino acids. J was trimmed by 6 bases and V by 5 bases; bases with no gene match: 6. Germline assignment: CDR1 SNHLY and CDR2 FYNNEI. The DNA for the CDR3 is TGTGCCAGCAGTACCGACAGGGAGGATGGCTACACCTTC. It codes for CASSTDREDGYTF.

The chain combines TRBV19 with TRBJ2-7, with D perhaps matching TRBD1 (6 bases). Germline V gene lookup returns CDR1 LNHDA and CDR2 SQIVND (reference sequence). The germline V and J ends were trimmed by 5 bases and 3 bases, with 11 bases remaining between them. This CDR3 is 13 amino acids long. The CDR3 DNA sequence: TGTGCCAGTAGTCTGGAACAGGGCTACGAGCAGTACTTC. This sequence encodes CASSLEQGYEQYF.

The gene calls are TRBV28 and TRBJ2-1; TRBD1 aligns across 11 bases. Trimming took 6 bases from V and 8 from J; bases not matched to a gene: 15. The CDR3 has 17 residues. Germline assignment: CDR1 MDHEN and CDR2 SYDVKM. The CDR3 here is CASSHHGWDRGGDEQFF. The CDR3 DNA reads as TGTGCCAGCAGCCACCACGGATGGGACAGGGGGGGCGATGAGCAGTTCTTC.

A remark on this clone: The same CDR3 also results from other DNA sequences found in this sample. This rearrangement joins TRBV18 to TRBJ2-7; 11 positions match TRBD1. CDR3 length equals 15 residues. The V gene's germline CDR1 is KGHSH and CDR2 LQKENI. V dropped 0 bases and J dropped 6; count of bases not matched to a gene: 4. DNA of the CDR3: TGTGCCAGCTCACCACCCCCTGGGACAGGGGGCGAGCAGTACTTC. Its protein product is CASSPPPGTGGEQYF.

Here the CDR3 reads CASSVTDTQYF. The CDR3 nucleotides read TGCGCCAGCAGTGTAACAGATACGCAGTATTTT. This chain uses TRBV10-2 with TRBJ2-3; D is unresolved. Germline-derived CDR1 and CDR2 are WSHSY and SAAADI. CDR3 length equals 11 residues. Trimming took off 4 bases at V and 3 bases at J, with 2 bases between the two ends.

CDR3 DNA: TGTGCCAGCAGCCCCGGGGGAGCGGGACCAGGTGGCAATGAGCAGTTCTTC. Its translation: CASSPGGAGPGGNEQFF. This chain connects TRBV28 to TRBJ2-1; TRBD2 matches 7 bases. CDR1 is MDHEN, CDR2 SYDVKM, per germline. V lost 6 bases to trimming and J lost 6 bases; unmatched junction nucleotides: 17. The CDR3 consists of 17 residues. The full variable domain, completed using reference TRBV28 and TRBJ2-1, is DVKVTQSSRYLVKRTGEKVFLECVQDMDHENMFWYRQDPGLGLRLIYFSYDVKMKEKGDIPEGYSVSREKKERFSLILESASTNQTSMYLCASSPGGAGPGGNEQFFGPGTRLTVL.

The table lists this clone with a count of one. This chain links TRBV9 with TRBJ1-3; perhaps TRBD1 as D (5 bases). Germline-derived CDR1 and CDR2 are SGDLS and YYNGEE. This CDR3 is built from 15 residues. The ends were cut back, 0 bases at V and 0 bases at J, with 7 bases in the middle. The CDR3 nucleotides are TGTGCCAGCAGCGTAGGGGGCCGCTCTGGAAACACCATATATTTT. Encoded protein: CASSVGGRSGNTIYF. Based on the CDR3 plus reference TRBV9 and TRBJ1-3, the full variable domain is DSGVTQTPKHLITATGQRVTLRCSPRSGDLSVYWYQQSLDQGLQFLIQYYNGEERAKGNILERFSAQQFPDLHSELNLSSLELGDSALYFCASSVGGRSGNTIYFGEGSWLTVV.

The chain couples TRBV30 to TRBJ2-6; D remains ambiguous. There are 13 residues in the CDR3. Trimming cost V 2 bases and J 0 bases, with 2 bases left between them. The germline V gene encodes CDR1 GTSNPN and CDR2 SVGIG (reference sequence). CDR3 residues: CAWSRSGANVLTF. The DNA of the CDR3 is TGTGCCTGGAGTCGCTCTGGGGCCAACGTCCTGACTTTC.

CDR3 region: CASSGALSTDTQYF. For the CDR3, the DNA is TGTGCCAGCTCAGGGGCGTTGAGCACAGATACGCAGTATTTT. The rearrangement joins TRBV18 to TRBJ2-3; weak D call: TRBD1 (5 bases). V was shortened by 5 bases and J by 0 bases, with 9 bases between the two germline ends. Looked up from germline, CDR1 is KGHSH and CDR2 is LQKENI. The CDR3 consists of 14 residues.